The 4 T cell receptor beta chains presented below share a single source sample, sequenced in a study of blood T cell repertoires in COVID-19. Assay used: immunoSEQ multiplex PCR; TCRdb lists only in-frame clones, some missing. The data hold fewer than 250,000 clones, with about 85% observed a single time. The specimen sequenced was peripheral blood. The source of these receptors is a man aged 60 to 75 with COVID-19, enrolled during active disease.

As to this clone: The identical CDR3 is also encoded by other nucleotide sequences in the sample. The rearrangement uses TRBV6-5 and TRBJ1-3; 12 bases map to TRBD1. CDR1 and CDR2 (germline): MNHEY, SVGAGI. J gave up 2 bases and V 6 bases, and 2 bases lay outside the gene matches. CDR3 size: 15 residues. The CDR3 is CASSRDRGPGNTIYF. CDR3 in DNA: TGTGCCAGCAGCAGGGACAGGGGGCCTGGAAACACCATATATTTT.

V and J are TRBV6-5 and TRBJ1-2, with TRBD1 matching 7 bases. CDR1 and CDR2 from the germline V gene are MNHEY and SVGAGI. The CDR3 covers 15 residues. V lost 0 bases to trimming and J lost 4 bases; unmatched junction nucleotides: 5. CDR3 residues: CASSYSKTGSYGYTF. CDR3 bases: TGTGCCAGCAGTTACTCGAAGACAGGGAGCTATGGCTACACCTTC.

The rearrangement uses TRBV18 and TRBJ1-3, with 12 bases aligning to TRBD1. Germline V CDR1 and CDR2: KGHSH, LQKENI. V dropped 6 bases and J dropped 4; count of bases not matched to a gene: 13. The CDR3 is 18 amino acids. CDR3 region: CASSTAGTGGWSGNTIYF. The CDR3 DNA is TGTGCCAGCTCGACGGCGGGGACAGGGGGCTGGAGCGGAAACACCATATATTTT.

The genes are TRBV19 and TRBJ1-2; D is unresolved. The CDR3 runs to 12 residues. From germline, CDR1 is LNHDA and CDR2 SQIVND (reference sequence). Deletions cut 5 bases from V and 3 bases from J, with 7 bases between. CDR3 amino acids: CASSGEHYGYTF. The CDR3 DNA follows: TGTGCCAGTAGTGGGGAGCACTATGGCTACACCTTC.